This T cell receptor (beta chain) emerged from a study of T cell changes during pregnancy in multiple sclerosis. The CDR3 covers 13 residues. V was trimmed by 4 bases and J by 7 bases, leaving 13 bases between them. Germline CDR1 reads SGHVS; CDR2 reads FQNEAQ. The repertoire was sequenced with immunoSEQ multiplex PCR; TCRdb's copy has only in-frame clones and lacks some. The sample records around 92,000 clones, approximately 92% being singletons. The genes are TRBV7-8 and TRBJ1-1; possible D gene TRBD1, 6 bases. This TCR was recovered from a female donor with multiple sclerosis, enrolled in a pregnancy study. This sample comprised peripheral blood, obtained in the first trimester of pregnancy. The CDR3, as DNA: TGTGCCAGCAGCTCCCGACAGGCAGGTGAAGCTTTCTTT. Its translation is CASSSRQAGEAFF.